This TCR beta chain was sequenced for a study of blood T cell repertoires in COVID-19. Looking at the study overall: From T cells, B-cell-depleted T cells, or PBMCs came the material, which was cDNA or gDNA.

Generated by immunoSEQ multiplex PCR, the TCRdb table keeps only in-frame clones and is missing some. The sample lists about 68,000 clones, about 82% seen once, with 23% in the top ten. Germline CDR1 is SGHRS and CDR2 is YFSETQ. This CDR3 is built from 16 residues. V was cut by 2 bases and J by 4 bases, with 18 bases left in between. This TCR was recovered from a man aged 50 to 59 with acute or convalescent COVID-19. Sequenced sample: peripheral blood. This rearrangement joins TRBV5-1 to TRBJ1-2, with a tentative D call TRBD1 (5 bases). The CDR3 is CASSLSYQGSGYGYTF. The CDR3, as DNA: TGCGCCAGCAGCTTATCCTACCAGGGCAGTGGCTATGGCTACACCTTC.